A single sample gave rise to the 13 T cell receptor beta chains below, sequenced in a study of molecular identifiers for immune sequencing clone quantification. MiXCR, applied by TCRdb to the PCR reads, yields one record per CDR3 protein. This table holds approximately 670,000 distinct CDR3 sequences, approximately 20% found once. The sequenced sample consisted of naive CD8+ T cells from blood, with Jurkat cell RNA spiked in. Regarding subset: FACS-sorted CD8+CD4-CCR7+CD45RA+ naive T cells. The receptors were gathered from a human donor in good health. Some libraries in this study had Jurkat cell RNA spiked in.

The chain uses TRBV27 and TRBJ2-4; D call uncertain. Trimming shortened V by 6 bases and J by 2 bases, and 2 bases separated the two germline ends. This CDR3 region has 11 residues. The V gene's germline CDR1 is MNHEY and CDR2 SMNVEV (reference sequence). Written as DNA, the CDR3 is TGTGCCAGCAGGACCAAAAACATTCAGTACTTC. It encodes CASRTKNIQYF.

Comment on this clonotype: This may be a read error, as it is one base from a much larger clone. The chain recombines TRBV7-8 with TRBJ1-5; tentative D call: TRBD1 (6 bases). This CDR3 contains 14 residues. The germline V gene encodes CDR1 SGHVS and CDR2 FQNEAQ. The V and J ends lost 8 bases and 4 bases respectively, with 15 bases between them. CDR3 residues: CASGPGQQNQPQHF. The CDR3 region has the DNA TGTGCCAGCGGCCCCGGACAGCAGAATCAGCCCCAGCATTTT.

A word on this clonotype: This may be a read error: a much more frequent sequence differs by one nucleotide. The chain carries TRBV5-8 and TRBJ2-7; 7 bases map to TRBD1. CDR3 size: 15 residues. Germline lookup yields CDR1 SGHTS and CDR2 YDEGEE. CDR3 amino acids: CASSLLAGGAYEQCF. The CDR3 coding sequence is TGTGCCAGCAGCTTGTTGGCAGGGGGTGCCTACGAGCAGTGCTTC.

This clonotype was detected only a few times. The chain links TRBV20-1 to TRBJ2-3; TRBD2 might be the D (6 bases). The V end lost 0 bases, the J end lost 4 bases, and 23 bases lay between the germline ends. Germline lookup yields CDR1 DFQATT and CDR2 SNEGSKA (reference sequence). This CDR3 contains 18 residues. The DNA of the CDR3 is TGCAGTGCTAGAGATATAGGGCTAGCGACCTCCCTAGCAGATACGCAGTATTTT. Translated: CSARDIGLATSLADTQYF.

This clonotype has more than one count but fewer than ten. This chain links TRBV21-1 with TRBJ1-1; the table's D call, TRBD1, was not checked against the DNA. TRBV21-1 is a listed pseudogene. The CDR3 loop spans 12 amino acids. The CDR3 spells CASSSQYPGAFF. The CDR3 DNA is TGTGCCAGCAGCTCCCAGTACCCGGGGGCTTTCTTT.

This clonotype was detected ten times or more. The chain carries TRBV19 and TRBJ2-2; no clear D gene. In germline, CDR1 is LNHDA, CDR2 SQIVND (reference sequence). This CDR3 comprises 14 residues. V dropped 2 bases and J dropped 4 bases, with 8 bases sitting between them. CDR3 coding DNA: TGTGCCAGTAGTATACGGTCAGTCACCGGGGAGCTGTTTTTT. Amino acids: CASSIRSVTGELFF.

Many counts were recorded for this clonotype. The chain is built from TRBV12-3 or TRBV12-4 and TRBJ1-5; unclear D gene. V lost 6 bases, J lost 4 bases, and 13 bases lay in between. The CDR3 has 14 amino acids. The CDR3 sequence is CASSVDVVNQPQHF. In nucleotides, the CDR3 is TGTGCCAGCAGCGTAGACGTAGTTAATCAGCCCCAGCATTTT.

This clonotype was recorded at least ten times. This chain joins TRBV7-6 and TRBJ1-1; D is uncertain. V lost 1 base and J lost 5, with 11 bases in between. The CDR3 is 14 residues long. Germline lookup yields CDR1 SGHVS and CDR2 FNYEAQ. The CDR3 spells CASSLGGEGTEAFF. DNA for the CDR3: TGTGCCAGCAGCTTAGGGGGAGAAGGTACTGAAGCTTTCTTT. Complete variable domain (other parts from reference TRBV7-6 and TRBJ1-1): GAGVSQSPRYKVTKRGQDVALRCDPISGHVSLYWYRQALGQGPEFLTYFNYEAQQDKSGLPNDRFSAERPEGSISTLTIQRTEQRDSAMYRCASSLGGEGTEAFFGQGTRLTVV.

This clonotype was seen at least ten times. V is TRBV9 and J is TRBJ2-5, with TRBD1 matching over 7 bases. The V gene's germline CDR1 is SGDLS and CDR2 YYNGEE. V lost 0 bases, J lost 5 bases, and 10 bases stayed unmatched. CDR3 length equals 16 residues. Here the CDR3 reads CASSVDWSGGFETQYF. The CDR3 DNA is TGTGCCAGCAGCGTAGATTGGTCAGGGGGTTTCGAGACCCAGTACTTC.

At least ten counts were recorded for this clonotype. This chain connects TRBV28 to TRBJ1-1, with TRBD1 matching 9 bases. The CDR3 loop spans 15 amino acids. Trimming cost V 3 bases and J 3 bases; bases outside gene matches: 5. Germline CDR1 is MDHEN and CDR2 is SYDVKM. The CDR3 loop reads CASSFTGGADTEAFF. CDR3 DNA sequence: TGTGCCAGCAGTTTTACAGGGGGCGCAGACACTGAAGCTTTCTTT. Supplemented by reference TRBV28 and TRBJ1-1, the full variable domain reads DVKVTQSSRYLVKRTGEKVFLECVQDMDHENMFWYRQDPGLGLRLIYFSYDVKMKEKGDIPEGYSVSREKKERFSLILESASTNQTSMYLCASSFTGGADTEAFFGQGTRLTVV.

This clonotype has at least ten counts. The rearrangement uses TRBV4-3 and TRBJ2-7; 9 bases line up with TRBD2. The CDR3 sequence is 17 residues long. V shed 1 base, J shed 4 bases, and the junction held 11 bases outside the gene matches. CDR1 and CDR2 (germline): LGHNA, YSLEER. The DNA for the CDR3 is TGCGCCAGCAGCCAAGGGAGAGGGTTAGCGGGAGCGTACGAGCAGTACTTC. Translated: CASSQGRGLAGAYEQYF.

A word on this clonotype: A much larger clonotype is one base distant, so this may be a read error. The V call is TRBV4-1, the J call TRBJ2-7; 9 bases are a match to TRBD2. Germline V CDR1 and CDR2: MGHRA, YSYEKL. The CDR3 runs 17 residues. The CDR3: CASSQESQGGLAYGQYF. The CDR3, as DNA: TGCGCCAGCAGCCAAGAATCCCAGGGGGGACTAGCCTACGGGCAGTACTTC.

Note on this clonotype: A much larger clone differs by one base, so this may be a read error. The chain is built from TRBV3-1 and TRBJ1-1; D gene uncertain. This CDR3 is built from 14 residues. CDR1 LGHDT and CDR2 YNNKEL come from the germline V gene (reference sequence). CDR3 sequence: CASSQVLENAEAFF. CDR3 nucleotide sequence: TGTGCCAGCAGCCAAGTCCTCGAGAACGCTGAAGCTTTCTTT.